This TCR beta chain is from a study of blood T cell repertoires in COVID-19. In the study overall: Samples taken during acute and convalescent COVID-19 were collected in the United States, Italy and Spain. T cells, B-cell-depleted T cells, or PBMCs provided the cDNA or gDNA that served as material.

Authors' analysis steps: How many nucleated cells were present was estimated from reference gene primer amplification. Produced via immunoSEQ multiplex PCR; TCRdb's table is partial and in-frame only. The DNA gave D and trimming, while V, J and clone size come from that table. The sample yields more than 250,000 clones, around 87% seen once. V shed 0 bases and J shed 1 base, with 6 bases lying between them. This CDR3 contains 14 residues. Germline lookup yields CDR1 SEHNR and CDR2 FQNEAQ (reference sequence). Sequencing was done on a sample of peripheral blood. The TCR sequence derives from a woman under 40 who had recovered from COVID-19. This rearrangement joins TRBV7-9 to TRBJ2-5; a weak D match, TRBD2 (6 bases). CDR3 protein: CASSLAGGQETQYF. The CDR3 region has the DNA TGTGCCAGCAGCTTAGCCGGGGGCCAAGAGACCCAGTACTTC.